The sequence of this TCR beta chain was determined in a study of cytomegalovirus exposure and HLA in healthy donors. Findings and caveats of the study: TRBV6-2, TRBV6-3 and some other V segments were excluded as indistinguishable. The investigators catalogued 150 or so TCR beta chains as cytomegalovirus-associated. Reportedly, a later analysis found an Asian-associated ancestry cluster had fewer N-insertions than the roughly 700-donor mean.

The PCR used 60 Vbeta and 13 Jbeta primers. Generated by immunoSEQ multiplex PCR, the TCRdb table keeps only in-frame clones and is missing some. The sample records 95,000 to 150,000 clones, about three quarters being singletons. The length of the CDR3 is 17 residues. Trimming pared 6 bases from V and 0 bases from J, leaving 17 bases between. Germline lookup yields CDR1 SEHNR and CDR2 FQNEAQ (reference sequence). A remark on this clone: Its antigen is currently unknown.

The TCR comes from a woman in her thirties or forties in good health and CMV-seropositive. The rearrangement uses TRBV7-9 and TRBJ1-4; D not resolved. The specimen was PBMCs. As DNA, the CDR3 is TGTGCCAGCAGTCCGGCTGGGCACCGAGCAACTAATGAAAAACTGTTTTTT. This translates into CASSPAGHRATNEKLFF.